Sequencing of this TCR beta chain was carried out in a study of cytomegalovirus exposure and HLA in healthy donors. Primers for the PCR totalled 60 Vbeta and 13 Jbeta. Sequencing used immunoSEQ multiplex PCR; TCRdb keeps in-frame clones, though not all of them. The data show 85,000 to 100,000 clones, 50% to 80% seen once. Germline CDR1 reads SEHNR; CDR2 reads FQNEAQ (reference sequence). This CDR3 has 17 amino acids. V lost 5 bases, J lost 5 bases, and 22 bases lay in between. The chain links TRBV7-9 to TRBJ2-1, with D tentatively TRBD2 (6 bases). The TCR comes from a man aged 60 to 75 in good health and CMV-seronegative. The specimen sequenced was PBMCs. CDR3 sequence: CASSPLPGRHTHNEQFF. The CDR3 nucleotides are TGTGCCAGCAGCCCACTACCCGGGAGACACACACACAATGAGCAGTTCTTC. The full variable domain, rest sourced from reference TRBV7-9 and TRBJ2-1, is DTGVSQNPRHKITKRGQNVTFRCDPISEHNRLYWYRQTLGQGPEFLTYFQNEAQLEKSRLLSDRFSAERPKGSFSTLEIQRTEQGDSAMYLCASSPLPGRHTHNEQFFGPGTRLTVL.